The 17 T cell receptor beta chains given below trace back to one sample, sequenced in a study of radiotherapy plus CTLA-4 blockade in lung cancer. TCRdb's copy holds only in-frame clones and misses some; the assay was immunoSEQ multiplex PCR. The sample comprises about 68,000 clones, 79% of which are singletons, and approximately 9.3% rests with the top ten. Source: peripheral blood, taken from a patient treated with radiotherapy plus ipilimumab. The receptor set was obtained from a human donor with non-small cell lung cancer who had a complete response to radiotherapy plus ipilimumab.

This chain connects TRBV6-5 to TRBJ2-1; 8 bases are shared with TRBD2. The germline V gene encodes CDR1 MNHEY and CDR2 SVGAGI. Trimming cost V 6 bases and J 8 bases; bases outside gene matches: 12. The CDR3 loop spans 15 amino acids. The CDR3 DNA sequence: TGTGCCAGCAGGCATCCGGGACTAGGATATGATGAGCAGTTCTTC. It encodes CASRHPGLGYDEQFF.

The chain links TRBV19 to TRBJ2-7, with TRBD2 as a possible D gene (5 bases). The V end lost 7 bases, the J end lost 0 bases, and 10 bases lay between the germline ends. The CDR3 runs 13 residues. CDR1 and CDR2 (germline): LNHDA, SQIVND (reference sequence). CDR3 region: CASITGSSYEQYV. CDR3 DNA: TGTGCCAGTATCACGGGGAGCTCCTACGAGCAGTACGTC.

This sequence joins TRBV7-9 and TRBJ2-3; D possibly corresponds to TRBD2 (5 bases). The CDR3 length is 16 residues. Trimming cost V 1 base and J 2 bases, with 13 bases left between them. Germline CDR1 is SEHNR and CDR2 is FQNEAQ (reference sequence). CDR3 in amino acids: CASSLVVDYDTDTQYF. As DNA, the CDR3 is TGTGCCAGCAGCTTAGTCGTAGACTATGACACAGATACGCAGTATTTT.

V is TRBV18 and J is TRBJ2-1; 8 positions match TRBD1. Germline CDR1 reads KGHSH; CDR2 reads LQKENI. The CDR3 totals 16 residues. The V gene end was trimmed by 6 bases and the J gene end by 0 bases; junction bases not matched to a gene: 7. CDR3 DNA: TGTGCCAGCTCCCAGGGGGCCACGAGCTCCTACAATGAGCAGTTCTTC. It specifies CASSQGATSSYNEQFF. The full variable domain, rest sourced from reference TRBV18 and TRBJ2-1, is NAGVMQNPRHLVRRRGQEARLRCSPMKGHSHVYWYRQLPEEGLKFMVYLQKENIIDESGMPKERFSAEFPKEGPSILRIQQVVRGDSAAYFCASSQGATSSYNEQFFGPGTRLTVL.

The V call is TRBV30, the J call TRBJ2-6; 9 positions match TRBD1. The V gene end was trimmed by 0 bases and the J gene end by 4 bases; junction bases not matched to a gene: 7. Germline values: CDR1 GTSNPN, CDR2 SVGIG (reference sequence). The CDR3 covers 17 residues. The CDR3 loop reads CAWSVLQGAEGANVLTF. CDR3 coding DNA: TGTGCCTGGAGTGTCCTACAGGGGGCGGAAGGGGCCAACGTCCTGACTTTC. Full variable domain (rest looked up from reference TRBV30 and TRBJ2-6): SQTIHQWPATLVQPVGSPLSLECTVEGTSNPNLYWYRQAAGRGLQLLFYSVGIGQISSEVPQNLSASRPQDRQFILSSKKLLLSDSGFYLCAWSVLQGAEGANVLTFGAGSRLTVL.

This clone was detected only a few times. CDR3 amino acids: CASKSDRDYTEAFF. The CDR3, as DNA: TGTGCCAGCAAGTCAGACAGAGATTACACTGAAGCTTTCTTT. This chain connects TRBV6-5 to TRBJ1-1; tentatively, D is TRBD1 (5 bases). The V and J ends lost 7 bases and 3 bases respectively, with 15 bases between them. This CDR3 is built from 14 residues. CDR1 is MNHEY and CDR2 is SVGAGI in the germline V gene.

The V and J genes are TRBV28 and TRBJ1-5; no reliable D call. Germline CDR1 MDHEN, CDR2 SYDVKM. Trimming stripped 7 bases from V and 0 bases from J, with 22 bases between. The CDR3 length is 18 residues. Here the CDR3 reads CASMGKGQEFYSNQPQHF. As DNA, the CDR3 is TGTGCCAGCATGGGGAAAGGGCAGGAGTTTTATAGCAATCAGCCCCAGCATTTT.

This clone was counted between two and nine times. The genes are TRBV7-8 and TRBJ1-2; 9 bases agree with TRBD1. The germline V gene encodes CDR1 SGHVS and CDR2 FQNEAQ. CDR3 length: 13 residues. V dropped 5 bases and J dropped 8; count of bases not matched to a gene: 6. DNA of the CDR3: TGTGCCAGCAGCCTACAGGGGGCTGGGGGCTACACCTTC. The encoded protein is CASSLQGAGGYTF.

V gene TRBV4-3 combines with J gene TRBJ1-1, with no clear D. In germline, CDR1 is LGHNA, CDR2 YSLEER. The length of the CDR3 is 15 residues. V was cut by 1 base and J by 2 bases, with 11 bases left in between. CDR3 nucleotide sequence: TGCGCCAGCAGCCAAGCAAGGGAGATCAACACTGAAGCTTTCTTT. Protein sequence: CASSQAREINTEAFF.

This clone showed up just a few times. This chain connects TRBV5-6 to TRBJ2-2, with D uncertain. With 0 bases removed from V and 6 bases from J, the gap between germline ends came to 15 bases. Germline values: CDR1 SGHDT, CDR2 YYEEEE. The CDR3 is 16 amino acids. The CDR3 DNA follows: TGTGCCAGCAGCTTGGCCGAGGTGGGTGGTTCCGGGGAGCTGTTTTTT. This codes for CASSLAEVGGSGELFF.

The chain is built from TRBV6-1 and TRBJ2-1; 11 bases align to TRBD2. The CDR3 contains 19 residues. Germline V gene lookup returns CDR1 MNHNS and CDR2 SASEGT. The V and J ends lost 3 bases and 0 bases, in that order; junction bases with no gene match: 10. The CDR3 region is CASSDRLAGPGNSYNEQFF. The CDR3 coding sequence is TGTGCCAGCAGTGACCGACTAGCGGGGCCCGGAAACTCCTACAATGAGCAGTTCTTC.

This chain joins TRBV12-5 and TRBJ2-7; D uncertain. Germline V lookup: CDR1 LGHNT, CDR2 FRNRAP. V dropped 9 bases and J dropped 0 bases, with 12 bases sitting between them. This CDR3 has 13 residues. The CDR3 protein is CASGRTSSYEQYF. The CDR3 nucleotides are TGTGCTAGCGGACGCACGAGCTCCTACGAGCAGTACTTC.

The chain couples TRBV30 to TRBJ1-5, with 11 bases that match TRBD1. Germline lookup yields CDR1 GTSNPN and CDR2 SVGIG (reference sequence). Germline trimming cut 3 bases from V and 2 bases from J; bases unmatched to any gene: 3. This CDR3 comprises 15 residues. The CDR3 is CAWRGQGGGNQPQHF. The DNA for the CDR3 is TGTGCCTGGAGGGGACAGGGGGGGGGCAATCAGCCCCAGCATTTT.

The rearrangement joins TRBV6-5 to TRBJ1-2, with D tentatively TRBD1 (5 bases). The CDR3 sequence is 15 residues long. V dropped 6 bases and J dropped 4 bases, with 18 bases sitting between them. Germline V lookup: CDR1 MNHEY, CDR2 SVGAGI. This CDR3 reads CASSPTATKPYGYTF. The CDR3 DNA reads TGTGCCAGCAGCCCGACAGCCACTAAACCCTATGGCTACACCTTC.

The chain recombines TRBV7-9 with TRBJ2-7, with 9 nucleotides matching TRBD2. Germline V lookup: CDR1 SEHNR, CDR2 FQNEAQ (reference sequence). This CDR3 has 15 residues. The trim removed 2 bases at V and 4 bases at J, leaving 6 bases unmatched. The CDR3 nucleotides read TGTGCCAGCAGCTTAATCAGCGGGGGGCGGTACGAGCAGTACTTC. It encodes CASSLISGGRYEQYF.

The gene calls are TRBV18 and TRBJ1-5; D not certain. The CDR3 runs 14 residues. Germline V CDR1 and CDR2: KGHSH, LQKENI. V was cut by 4 bases and J by 0 bases, with 7 bases left in between. Written as DNA, the CDR3 is TGTGCCAGCTCACAGGGATCTAGCAATCAGCCCCAGCATTTT. It codes for CASSQGSSNQPQHF.

This chain uses TRBV6-5 with TRBJ1-2; possibly TRBD1 for D (6 bases). V was clipped by 6 bases and J by 1 base, with 12 bases between them. This CDR3 is built from 14 residues. Germline assignment: CDR1 MNHEY and CDR2 SVGAGI. For the CDR3, the DNA is TGTGCCAGCAGGAACAGGGCAAGTAACTATGGCTACACCTTC. It codes for CASRNRASNYGYTF.